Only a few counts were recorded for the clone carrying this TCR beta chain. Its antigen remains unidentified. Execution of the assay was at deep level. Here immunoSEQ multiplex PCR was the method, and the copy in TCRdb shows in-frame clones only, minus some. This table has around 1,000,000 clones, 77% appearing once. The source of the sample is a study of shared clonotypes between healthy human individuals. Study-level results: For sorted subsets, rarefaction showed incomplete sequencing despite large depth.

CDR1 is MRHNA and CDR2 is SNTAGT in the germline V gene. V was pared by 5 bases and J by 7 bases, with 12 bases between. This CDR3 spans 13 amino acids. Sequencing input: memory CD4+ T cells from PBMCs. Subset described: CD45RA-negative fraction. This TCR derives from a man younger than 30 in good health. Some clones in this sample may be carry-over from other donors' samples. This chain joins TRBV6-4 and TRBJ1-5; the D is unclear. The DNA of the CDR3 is TGTGCCAGCAGTCCCCAGGCAGGCCAGCCCCAGCATTTT. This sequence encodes CASSPQAGQPQHF.